The 10 T cell receptor beta chains below all came from one sample that was sequenced in a study of shared T cell receptors in the human thymus. Libraries were prepared by immunoSEQ multiplex PCR; TCRdb keeps only in-frame clonotypes and omits some of them. Here the sample spans about 610,000 clones, roughly 88% being singletons. The data also belong to a second study, concerning human thymus T cells.

Sequences were obtained from thymocytes. Every receptor here comes from a boy in the first two years of life with a congenital heart defect.

V is TRBV4-3 and J is TRBJ2-7, with TRBD2 matching over 10 bases. Germline V CDR1 and CDR2: LGHNA, YSLEER. V gave up 0 bases and J gave up 2 bases; unmatched junction bases: 10. This CDR3 is built from 18 residues. The CDR3 spells CASSQEVQREGIPYEQYF. In DNA form, the CDR3 reads TGCGCCAGCAGCCAAGAGGTCCAGCGGGAGGGAATTCCCTACGAGCAGTACTTC.

This sequence joins TRBV29-1 and TRBJ1-1, with D perhaps matching TRBD1 (6 bases). This CDR3 comprises 14 residues. Germline assignment: CDR1 SQVTM and CDR2 ANQGSEA. The V end lost 6 bases, the J end lost 0 bases, and 14 bases lay between the germline ends. As DNA, the CDR3 is TGCAGCGTGGGACCAGGGGAGATGAACACTGAAGCTTTCTTT. It specifies CSVGPGEMNTEAFF. The full variable domain, rest sourced from reference TRBV29-1 and TRBJ1-1, is SAVISQKPSRDICQRGTSLTIQCQVDSQVTMMFWYRQQPGQSLTLIATANQGSEATYESGFVIDKFPISRPNLTFSTLTVSNMSPEDSSIYLCSVGPGEMNTEAFFGQGTRLTVV.

The rearrangement links TRBV16 to TRBJ2-3, with TRBD2 matching 10 bases. The germline V gene encodes CDR1 KGHSY and CDR2 FQNENV. This CDR3 is built from 17 residues. Trimming cost V 1 base and J 2 bases; bases outside gene matches: 6. The CDR3 DNA follows: TGTGCCAGCAGCCAATATGAAGCGGGAGGGACCACAGATACGCAGTATTTT. The encoded protein is CASSQYEAGGTTDTQYF.

For the CDR3, the DNA is TGTGCCAGCAGTTTAGGAGGGCCCCCTCCCTACGAGCAGTACTTC. Protein sequence: CASSLGGPPPYEQYF. The V and J genes are TRBV27 and TRBJ2-7, with D maybe TRBD2 (6 bases). The CDR3 consists of 15 residues. The germline V gene has CDR1 MNHEY and CDR2 SMNVEV (reference sequence). V lost 2 bases and J 2 bases, leaving 13 bases between the germline ends.

The gene calls are TRBV7-2 and TRBJ2-1; TRBD2 aligns across 9 bases. The J segment lost 5 bases and the V segment lost 5 bases, leaving 13 bases of the junction unmatched. The CDR3 is 17 amino acids. Germline V lookup: CDR1 SGHTA, CDR2 FQGNSA. DNA of the CDR3: TGTGCCAGCAGCCCCAGACCGACTAGCGGACCCCACAATGAGCAGTTCTTC. Translating it yields CASSPRPTSGPHNEQFF.

The chain carries TRBV5-8 and TRBJ2-7; TRBD1 matches 7 bases. Trimming cost V 0 bases and J 6 bases; bases outside gene matches: 6. The CDR3 has 14 residues. Germline V gene sequence: CDR1 SGHTS, CDR2 YDEGEE. The CDR3 region is CASSLVKTGSEQYF. CDR3 nucleotides: TGTGCCAGCAGCTTGGTAAAGACAGGGTCCGAGCAGTACTTC. The complete variable domain, with remaining parts taken from reference TRBV5-8 and TRBJ2-7, reads EAGVTQSPTHLIKTRGQQATLRCSPISGHTSVYWYQQALGLGLQFLLWYDEGEERNRGNFPPRFSGRQFPNYSSELNVNALELEDSALYLCASSLVKTGSEQYFGPGTRLTVT.

The genes are TRBV20-1 and TRBJ2-3, with D possibly matching TRBD2 (7 bases). Germline V gene data show CDR1 as DFQATT and CDR2 as SNEGSKA (reference sequence). This CDR3 contains 11 residues. The V gene lost 7 bases and the J gene lost 9 bases, with 14 bases spanning the gap. CDR3 residues: CSGKGGRTQYF. The CDR3 bases are TGCAGTGGGAAGGGGGGGCGGACGCAGTATTTT.

The chain links TRBV6-6 to TRBJ2-7; 14 bases match TRBD2. This CDR3 is built from 15 residues. With 10 bases clipped from V and 0 bases from J, the junction kept 5 bases outside the gene matches. Germline lookup yields CDR1 MNHNY and CDR2 SVGAGI (reference sequence). CDR3 DNA: TGTGCCACCAGACTAGCGGGAGGGGTCTCCTACGAGCAGTACTTC. Its translation: CATRLAGGVSYEQYF.

The chain has TRBV4-1 and TRBJ2-7, with 9 bases fitting TRBD1. V was pared by 1 base and J by 3 bases, with 16 bases of the junction left unmatched. The CDR3 length is 19 residues. The germline gives CDR1 MGHRA, CDR2 YSYEKL. The CDR3 loop reads CASSQGRPIQGAPGYEQYF. CDR3 bases: TGCGCCAGCAGCCAAGGCAGGCCCATACAGGGGGCGCCCGGCTACGAGCAGTACTTC.

The chain combines TRBV14 with TRBJ2-4, with 10 bases identical to TRBD2. The CDR3 is 17 residues long. CDR1 SGHDN and CDR2 FVKESK come from the germline V gene. The ends lost 2 bases at V and 6 bases at J; junction bases unmatched: 10. The CDR3 reads CASSQHRLAGGVNIQYF. CDR3 sequence (DNA): TGTGCCAGCAGCCAACATAGACTAGCGGGTGGGGTAAACATTCAGTACTTC.